The 19 T cell receptor beta chains below come from one sample, sequenced in a study of cytomegalovirus exposure and HLA in healthy donors. The study ran its PCR with 60 Vbeta and 13 Jbeta primers. TCRdb's copy holds only in-frame clones and misses some; the assay was immunoSEQ multiplex PCR. There are 200,000 or so clones in the sample; about 81% occur only once, and 6.5% lies in the top ten. The specimen was PBMCs. These receptors were obtained from a woman in her 50s in good health and CMV-seropositive.

The chain combines TRBV14 with TRBJ2-5; 7 bases align to TRBD1. Germline V gene sequence: CDR1 SGHDN, CDR2 FVKESK. The junction had 10 bases not matched to a gene; V was cut back by 5 bases and J by 7 bases. CDR3 length equals 14 residues. CDR3 DNA: TGTGCCAGCAGCTCAACAGGGGCCGTGGGGACCCAGTACTTC. The encoded protein is CASSSTGAVGTQYF. Based on the CDR3 plus reference TRBV14 and TRBJ2-5, the full variable domain is EAGVTQFPSHSVIEKGQTVTLRCDPISGHDNLYWYRRVMGKEIKFLLHFVKESKQDESGMPNNRFLAERTGGTYSTLKVQPAELEDSGVYFCASSSTGAVGTQYFGPGTRLLVL.

The chain combines TRBV7-2 with TRBJ2-7; D remains unclear. The germline V gene has CDR1 SGHTA and CDR2 FQGNSA. The CDR3 contains 11 residues. V lost 3 bases and J lost 5, with 5 bases in between. In DNA form, the CDR3 reads TGTGCCAGCAGCTTCCAGAACGAGCAGTACTTC. Translation gives CASSFQNEQYF. Filled out from reference TRBV7-2 and TRBJ2-7, the complete variable domain reads GAGVSQSPSNKVTEKGKDVELRCDPISGHTALYWYRQSLGQGLEFLIYFQGNSAPDKSGLPSDRFSAERTGGSVSTLTIQRTQQEDSAVYLCASSFQNEQYFGPGTRLTVT.

The V and J genes are TRBV6-6 and TRBJ1-4, with D possibly TRBD1 on 6 matching bases. From germline, CDR1 is MNHNY and CDR2 SVGAGI (reference sequence). The CDR3 contains 14 residues. Trimming stripped 6 bases from V and 8 bases from J, with 16 bases between. The CDR3 reads CASRGPGHDEKLFF. The CDR3, as DNA: TGTGCCAGCAGGGGACCGGGACATGACGAAAAACTGTTTTTT.

This clone was counted only a few times. CDR3 coding DNA: TGTGCCAGCAGTTTAGGGAACAGGGGCGAGACCCAGTACTTC. It is translated as CASSLGNRGETQYF. This chain uses TRBV28 with TRBJ2-5; 7 bases are a match to TRBD1. The length of the CDR3 is 14 residues. With V trimmed by 2 bases and J by 5 bases, 5 bases remained unmatched. Germline V CDR1 and CDR2: MDHEN, SYDVKM.

Note on this clone: Mismatch with germline at one junction end may stem from a read error. The chain recombines TRBV7-9 with TRBJ2-4; TRBD2 is a possible D gene (6 bases). CDR1 SEHNR and CDR2 FQNEAQ come from the germline V gene (reference sequence). The CDR3 length is 18 residues. The CDR3 sequence is CASSPNLGEKLAKNSQYF. For the CDR3, the DNA is TGTGCCAGCAGCCCCAACTTAGGAGAGAAACTAGCCAAAAACAGTCAGTACTTC.

As regards this clone: A junction end diverges from the germline sequence, so it may reflect a read error. This chain joins TRBV7-8 and TRBJ1-1, with unresolved D. The germline V gene has CDR1 SGHVS and CDR2 FQNEAQ. The CDR3 totals 11 residues. CDR3 region: CASSLNSEAFF. In DNA form, the CDR3 reads TGTGCCAGCAGCTTAAACAGTGAAGCTTTCTTT.

V is TRBV4-3 and J is TRBJ2-1, with D possibly TRBD1 on 6 matching bases. The germline gives CDR1 LGHNA, CDR2 YSLEER. V lost 2 bases to trimming and J lost 0 bases, with 26 bases between them. The CDR3 is made up of 21 amino acids. This CDR3 reads CASSQSVTFGQGLYSYNEQFF. CDR3 DNA: TGCGCCAGCAGCCAATCAGTCACGTTCGGCCAGGGGCTATACTCCTACAATGAGCAGTTCTTC.

The V gene is TRBV19, the J gene TRBJ2-3; D may be TRBD2 (6 bases). The CDR3 totals 15 residues. The V gene's germline CDR1 is LNHDA and CDR2 SQIVND (reference sequence). Trimming stripped 7 bases from V and 2 bases from J, with 16 bases between. The CDR3 loop is CASNIGRGPTDTQYF. The CDR3 DNA reads TGTGCCAGTAACATAGGGCGGGGACCCACAGATACGCAGTATTTT.

The table lists this clone with a few counts. V usage is TRBV5-1 and J usage is TRBJ2-3, with a tentative D call TRBD1 (6 bases). Germline V CDR1 and CDR2: SGHRS, YFSETQ. CDR3 length equals 16 residues. The V and J ends lost 3 bases and 0 bases respectively, with 14 bases between them. CDR3 region: CASSYRDIASTDTQYF. The CDR3 region has the DNA TGCGCCAGCAGCTACCGGGACATTGCTAGCACAGATACGCAGTATTTT.

J is TRBJ2-2 and V is TRBV28, with D possibly TRBD2 on 7 matching bases. Trimming left V 3 bases short and J 6 bases short, with 17 bases between. CDR1 is MDHEN, CDR2 SYDVKM, per germline. This CDR3 spans 16 amino acids. Written as DNA, the CDR3 is TGTGCCAGCAGTTTTTTCCCCCAGGGGAGGGCCGGGGAGCTGTTTTTT. Its protein product is CASSFFPQGRAGELFF.

This chain connects TRBV5-8 to TRBJ1-2, with D possibly TRBD1 on 5 matching bases. This CDR3 region has 14 residues. Germline V gene sequence: CDR1 SGHTS, CDR2 YDEGEE. V lost 4 bases and J lost 0, with 10 bases in between. Written as DNA, the CDR3 is TGTGCCAGCAGCACCACAGGAGCTAACTATGGCTACACCTTC. Translation gives CASSTTGANYGYTF.

V usage is TRBV5-1 and J usage is TRBJ2-7; TRBD1 matches 9 bases. V dropped 3 bases and J dropped 5; count of bases not matched to a gene: 3. This CDR3 is built from 13 residues. The germline V gene encodes CDR1 SGHRS and CDR2 YFSETQ. In DNA, the CDR3 is TGCGCCAGCAGCTCGGGACAGGGACACGAGCAGTACTTC. Amino acid sequence: CASSSGQGHEQYF.

The chain has TRBV7-2 and TRBJ2-7, with D possibly matching TRBD2 (7 bases). Looked up from germline, CDR1 is SGHTA and CDR2 is FQGNSA. The CDR3 is 15 residues long. Between the trimmed V and J ends, which lost 0 bases and 2 bases, there was a span of 11 bases. The CDR3 bases are TGTGCCAGCAGCTTAGCCGGGGGGCCCCCCTACGAGCAGTACTTC. As protein: CASSLAGGPPYEQYF.

The V and J genes are TRBV10-3 and TRBJ2-1, with D possibly TRBD1 on 5 matching bases. Germline assignment: CDR1 ENHRY and CDR2 SYGVKD. V lost 2 bases and J lost 1, with 12 bases in between. The length of the CDR3 is 16 residues. For the CDR3, the DNA is TGTGCCATCAGTGAGCCAGGGTTGTCGTCCTACAATGAGCAGTTCTTC. Translation gives CAISEPGLSSYNEQFF.

This clone has just a few counts. This rearrangement joins TRBV19 to TRBJ1-5; weak D call: TRBD1 (5 bases). V lost 5 bases to trimming and J lost 6 bases, with 14 bases between them. The CDR3 length is 14 residues. CDR1 LNHDA and CDR2 SQIVND come from the germline V gene (reference sequence). The CDR3 sequence is CASSWTGGSQPQHF. CDR3 bases: TGTGCCAGTAGTTGGACGGGGGGGAGTCAGCCCCAGCATTTT.

The rearrangement uses TRBV11-2 and TRBJ1-4, with TRBD1 matching 7 bases. V trimming: 5 bases; J trimming: 4 bases; junction bases outside the gene matches: 7. Germline V CDR1 and CDR2: SGHAT, FQNNGV. There are 15 residues in the CDR3. In nucleotides, the CDR3 is TGTGCCAGCAGCGAGAGACAGGGTGGTAATGAAAAACTGTTTTTT. This codes for CASSERQGGNEKLFF.

This sequence joins TRBV5-4 and TRBJ2-3; TRBD1 agrees at 7 bases. With 4 bases clipped from V and 1 base from J, the junction kept 6 bases outside the gene matches. The CDR3 is 15 amino acids. Germline V gene lookup returns CDR1 SGHNT and CDR2 YYREEE (reference sequence). The CDR3 sequence: CASSSRDSRTDTQYF. The DNA of the CDR3 is TGTGCCAGCAGCAGCCGGGACAGCCGCACAGATACGCAGTATTTT. Combining the CDR3 with reference TRBV5-4 and TRBJ2-3 gives the whole variable domain ETGVTQSPTHLIKTRGQQVTLRCSSQSGHNTVSWYQQALGQGPQFIFQYYREEENGRGNFPPRFSGLQFPNYSSELNVNALELDDSALYLCASSSRDSRTDTQYFGPGTRLTVL.

The chain carries TRBV14 and TRBJ2-1, with 7 nucleotides matching TRBD1. Per the germline V gene, CDR1 is SGHDN and CDR2 is FVKESK. The CDR3 loop spans 18 amino acids. Unmatched junction bases numbered 18, after V lost 4 bases and J lost 6 bases. CDR3 sequence: CASSPKVWTGSGRNEQFF. CDR3 DNA sequence: TGTGCCAGCAGCCCTAAAGTGTGGACAGGATCGGGTCGCAATGAGCAGTTCTTC.

There are a few counts of this clone. The V call is TRBV7-8, the J call TRBJ2-1, with a possible D match to TRBD2 (5 bases). The CDR3 has 13 residues. Germline assignment: CDR1 SGHVS and CDR2 FQNEAQ. Trimming took 3 bases from V and 5 from J, leaving 8 bases between them. The CDR3 here is CASSFSRDNEQFF. The DNA for the CDR3 is TGTGCCAGCAGCTTCTCGCGGGACAATGAGCAGTTCTTC.